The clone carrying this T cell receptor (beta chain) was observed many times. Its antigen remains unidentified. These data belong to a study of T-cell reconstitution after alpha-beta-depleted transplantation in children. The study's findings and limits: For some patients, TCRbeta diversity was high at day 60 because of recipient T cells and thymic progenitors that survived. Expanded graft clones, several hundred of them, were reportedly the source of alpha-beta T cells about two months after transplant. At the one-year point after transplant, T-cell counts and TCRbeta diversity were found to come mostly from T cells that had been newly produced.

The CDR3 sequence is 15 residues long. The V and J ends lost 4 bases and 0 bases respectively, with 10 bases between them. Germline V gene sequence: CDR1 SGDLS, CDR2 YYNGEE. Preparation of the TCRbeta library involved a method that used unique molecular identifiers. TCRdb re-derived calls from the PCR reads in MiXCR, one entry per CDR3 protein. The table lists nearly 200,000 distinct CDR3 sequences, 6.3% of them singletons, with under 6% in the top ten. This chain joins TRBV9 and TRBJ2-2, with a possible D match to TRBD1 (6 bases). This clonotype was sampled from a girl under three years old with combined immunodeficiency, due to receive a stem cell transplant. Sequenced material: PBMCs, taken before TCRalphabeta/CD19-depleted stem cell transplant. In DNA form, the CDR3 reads TGTGCCAGCAGCAAGACAGGCTCGAACACCGGGGAGCTGTTTTTT. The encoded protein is CASSKTGSNTGELFF. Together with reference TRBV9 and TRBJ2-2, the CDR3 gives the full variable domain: DSGVTQTPKHLITATGQRVTLRCSPRSGDLSVYWYQQSLDQGLQFLIQYYNGEERAKGNILERFSAQQFPDLHSELNLSSLELGDSALYFCASSKTGSNTGELFFGEGSRLTVL.